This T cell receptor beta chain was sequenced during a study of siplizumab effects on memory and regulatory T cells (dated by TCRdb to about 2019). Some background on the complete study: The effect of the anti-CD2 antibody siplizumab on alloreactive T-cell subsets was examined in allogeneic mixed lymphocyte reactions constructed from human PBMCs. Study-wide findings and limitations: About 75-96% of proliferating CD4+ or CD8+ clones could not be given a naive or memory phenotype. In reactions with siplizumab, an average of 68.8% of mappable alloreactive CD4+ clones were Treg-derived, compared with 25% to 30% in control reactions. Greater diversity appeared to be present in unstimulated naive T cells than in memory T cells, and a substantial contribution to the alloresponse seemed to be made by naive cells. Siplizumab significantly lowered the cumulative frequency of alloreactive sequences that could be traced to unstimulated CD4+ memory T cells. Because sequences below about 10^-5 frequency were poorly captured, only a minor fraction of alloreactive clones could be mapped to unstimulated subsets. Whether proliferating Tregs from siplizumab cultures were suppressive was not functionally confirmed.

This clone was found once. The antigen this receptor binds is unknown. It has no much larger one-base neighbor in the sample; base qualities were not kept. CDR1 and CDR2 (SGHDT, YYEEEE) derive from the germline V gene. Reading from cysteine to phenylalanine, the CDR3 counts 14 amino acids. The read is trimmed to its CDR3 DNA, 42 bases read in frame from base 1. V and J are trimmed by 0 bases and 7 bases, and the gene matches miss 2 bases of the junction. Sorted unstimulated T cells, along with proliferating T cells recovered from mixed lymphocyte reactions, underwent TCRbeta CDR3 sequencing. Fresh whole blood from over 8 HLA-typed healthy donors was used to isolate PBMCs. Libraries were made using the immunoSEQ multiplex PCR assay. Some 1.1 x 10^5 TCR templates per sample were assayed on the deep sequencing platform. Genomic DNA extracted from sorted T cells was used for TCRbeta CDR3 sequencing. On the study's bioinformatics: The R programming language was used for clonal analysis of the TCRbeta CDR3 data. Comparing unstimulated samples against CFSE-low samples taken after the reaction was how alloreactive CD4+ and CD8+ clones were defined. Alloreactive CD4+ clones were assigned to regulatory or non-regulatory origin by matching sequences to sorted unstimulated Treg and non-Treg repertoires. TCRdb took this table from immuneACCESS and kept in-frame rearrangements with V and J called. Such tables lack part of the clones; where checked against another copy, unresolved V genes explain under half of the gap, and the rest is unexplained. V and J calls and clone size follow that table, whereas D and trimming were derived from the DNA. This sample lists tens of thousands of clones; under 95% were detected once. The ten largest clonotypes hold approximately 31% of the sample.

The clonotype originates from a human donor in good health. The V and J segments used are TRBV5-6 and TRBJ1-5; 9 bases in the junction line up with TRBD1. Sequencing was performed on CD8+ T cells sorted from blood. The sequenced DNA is TGTGCCAGCAGCTTGGGGACAGGGGACCAGCCCCAGCATTTT. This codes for CASSLGTGDQPQHF.